These T cell receptor beta chains were read from a single sample in a study of blood T cells in healthy people across ages. TCRdb independently ran MiXCR on the 5' RACE reads; one entry per CDR3 protein. Here the sample spans over 950,000 distinct CDR3 sequences, around 54% being singletons. The sequenced sample was blood. The origin of the receptors is a woman aged 55-70 years in good health. Each CDR3 is given with its conserved first and last residue. Fields, in order: clone size, D gene, CDR3 length, J gene, V gene, CDR3 protein, CDR3 DNA. A D gene is named only where the DNA matches it firmly. Clone size is given for some rows only: seen once, a few or many times, or a class if the clone is expanded.

- | TRBD2 | 18 | TRBJ2-3 | TRBV2 | CASNQLAGALRGTDTQYF | TGTGCCAGCAACCAACTAGCGGGAGCGCTTAGGGGGACAGATACGCAGTATTTT
- | - | 13 | TRBJ2-7 | TRBV6-1 | CASSEGVYYEQYF | TGTGCCAGCAGTGAGGGTGTATACTACGAGCAGTACTTC
few | TRBD1 | 14 | TRBJ1-5 | TRBV12-3/TRBV12-4 | CASSMLTGGQPQHF | TGTGCCAGCAGTATGCTGACAGGGGGTCAGCCCCAGCATTTT
- | TRBD2 | 16 | TRBJ2-7 | TRBV11-1 | CASSLIGLAGVNEQYF | TGTGCCAGCAGCTTAATCGGTCTAGCGGGAGTCAATGAGCAGTACTTC
once | - | 13 | TRBJ1-1 | TRBV7-9 | CASKKGGEGEAFF | TGTGCCAGCAAGAAAGGAGGGGAGGGTGAAGCTTTCTTT
- | - | 15 | TRBJ2-1 | TRBV7-2 | CASSGRGSPSNEQFF | TGTGCCAGCAGCGGCCGGGGGAGCCCCAGCAATGAGCAGTTCTTC
- | - | 12 | TRBJ2-2 | TRBV13 | CASSLVPGELFF | TGTGCCAGCAGCTTAGTCCCCGGGGAGCTGTTTTTT
- | TRBD2 | 13 | TRBJ2-7 | TRBV29-1 | CSGTTSGSPEQYF | TGCAGCGGAACAACTAGCGGGAGTCCCGAGCAGTACTTC
few | TRBD1 | 16 | TRBJ1-2 | TRBV7-9 | CASSPDGGQRNYGYTF | TGTGCCAGCAGCCCCGATGGGGGACAGAGGAACTATGGCTACACCTTC
many | - | 13 | TRBJ2-5 | TRBV3-1 | CASSQVDGETQYF | TGTGCCAGCAGCCAAGTAGATGGCGAGACCCAGTACTTC
few | TRBD1 | 15 | TRBJ2-1 | TRBV5-1 | CASSPTGVGSNEQFF | TGCGCCAGCAGCCCCACAGGGGTGGGCAGCAATGAGCAGTTCTTC